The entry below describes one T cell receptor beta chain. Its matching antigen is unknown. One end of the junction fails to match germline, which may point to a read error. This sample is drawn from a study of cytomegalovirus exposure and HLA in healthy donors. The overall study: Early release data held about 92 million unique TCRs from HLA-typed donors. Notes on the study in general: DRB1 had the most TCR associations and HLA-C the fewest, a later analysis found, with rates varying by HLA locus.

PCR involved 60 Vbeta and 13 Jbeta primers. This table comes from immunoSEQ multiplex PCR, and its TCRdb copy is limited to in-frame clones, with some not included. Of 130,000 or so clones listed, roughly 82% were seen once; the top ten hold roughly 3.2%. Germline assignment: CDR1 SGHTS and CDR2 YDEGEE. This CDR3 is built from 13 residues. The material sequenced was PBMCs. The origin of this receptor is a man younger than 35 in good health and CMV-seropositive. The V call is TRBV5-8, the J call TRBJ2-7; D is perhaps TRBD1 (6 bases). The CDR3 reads CASSLGYRAPPDF. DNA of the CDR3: TGTGCCAGCAGCTTGGGATACAGGGCCCCCCCAGACTTC.